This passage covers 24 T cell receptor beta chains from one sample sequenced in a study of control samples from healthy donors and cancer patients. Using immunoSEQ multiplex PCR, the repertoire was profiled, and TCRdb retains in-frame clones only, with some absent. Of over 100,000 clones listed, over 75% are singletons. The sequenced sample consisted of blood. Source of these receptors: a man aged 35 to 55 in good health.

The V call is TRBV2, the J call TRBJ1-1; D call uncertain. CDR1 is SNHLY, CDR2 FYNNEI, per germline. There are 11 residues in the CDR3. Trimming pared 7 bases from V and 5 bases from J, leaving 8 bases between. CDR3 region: CASTEETEAFF. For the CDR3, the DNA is TGTGCCAGCACCGAAGAGACTGAAGCTTTCTTT.

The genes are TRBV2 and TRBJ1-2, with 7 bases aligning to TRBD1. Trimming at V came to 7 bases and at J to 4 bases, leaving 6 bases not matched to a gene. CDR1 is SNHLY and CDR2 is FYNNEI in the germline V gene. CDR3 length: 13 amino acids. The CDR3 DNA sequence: TGTGCCAGCAACCGCAGGGGGGGCTATGGCTACACCTTC. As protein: CASNRRGGYGYTF.

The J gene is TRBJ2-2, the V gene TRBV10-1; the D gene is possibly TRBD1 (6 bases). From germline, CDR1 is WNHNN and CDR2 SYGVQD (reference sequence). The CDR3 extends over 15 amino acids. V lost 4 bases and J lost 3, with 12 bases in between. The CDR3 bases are TGCGCCAGCAGTGTGTCAAAGGGGGACACCGGGGAGCTGTTTTTT. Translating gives CASSVSKGDTGELFF.

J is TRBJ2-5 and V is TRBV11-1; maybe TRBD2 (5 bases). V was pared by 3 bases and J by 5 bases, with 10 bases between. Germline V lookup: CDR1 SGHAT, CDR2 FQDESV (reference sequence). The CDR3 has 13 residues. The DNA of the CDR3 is TGTGCCAGCAGCTTTTTAAGGGAGGAGACCCAGTACTTC. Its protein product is CASSFLREETQYF.

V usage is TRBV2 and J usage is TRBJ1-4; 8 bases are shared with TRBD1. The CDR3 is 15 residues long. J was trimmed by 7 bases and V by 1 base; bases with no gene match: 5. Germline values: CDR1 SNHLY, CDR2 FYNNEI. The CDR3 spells CASSEVTGVGEKLFF. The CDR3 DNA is TGTGCCAGCAGTGAAGTGACAGGGGTTGGTGAAAAACTGTTTTTT.

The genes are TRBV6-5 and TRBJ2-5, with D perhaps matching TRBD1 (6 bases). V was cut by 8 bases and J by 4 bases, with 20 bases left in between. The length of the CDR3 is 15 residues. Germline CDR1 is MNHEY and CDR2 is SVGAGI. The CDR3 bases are TGTGCCAGCGCTCAGATAAACAGGGACCCAGAGACCCAGTACTTC. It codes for CASAQINRDPETQYF.

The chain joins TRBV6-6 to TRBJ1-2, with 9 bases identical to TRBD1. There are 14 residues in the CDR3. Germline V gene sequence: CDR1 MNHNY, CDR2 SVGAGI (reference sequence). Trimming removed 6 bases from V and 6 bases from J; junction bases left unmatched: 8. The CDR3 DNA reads TGTGCCAGCAGCGGGGGGGGACAGGGACATGGCTACACCTTC. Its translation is CASSGGGQGHGYTF.

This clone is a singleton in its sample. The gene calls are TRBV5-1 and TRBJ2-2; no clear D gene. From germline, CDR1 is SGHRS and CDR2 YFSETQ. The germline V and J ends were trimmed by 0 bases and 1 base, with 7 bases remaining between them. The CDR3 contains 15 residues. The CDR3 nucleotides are TGCGCCAGCAGCTTGGGAATCGGGAACACCGGGGAGCTGTTTTTT. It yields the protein CASSLGIGNTGELFF. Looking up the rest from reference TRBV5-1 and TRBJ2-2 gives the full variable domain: KAGVTQTPRYLIKTRGQQVTLSCSPISGHRSVSWYQQTPGQGLQFLFEYFSETQRNKGNFPGRFSGRQFSNSRSEMNVSTLELGDSALYLCASSLGIGNTGELFFGEGSRLTVL.

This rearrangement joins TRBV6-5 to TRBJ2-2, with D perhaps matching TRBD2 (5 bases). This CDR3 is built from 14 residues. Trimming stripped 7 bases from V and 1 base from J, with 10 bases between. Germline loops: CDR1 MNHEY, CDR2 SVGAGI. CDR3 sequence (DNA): TGTGCCAGCACAAGGGAGCTGAACACCGGGGAGCTGTTTTTT. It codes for CASTRELNTGELFF.

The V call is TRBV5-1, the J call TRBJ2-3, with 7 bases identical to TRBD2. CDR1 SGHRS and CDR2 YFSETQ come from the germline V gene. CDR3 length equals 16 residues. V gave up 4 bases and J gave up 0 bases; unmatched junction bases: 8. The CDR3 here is CASSPVAGDSTDTQYF. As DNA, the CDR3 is TGCGCCAGCAGCCCGGTGGCGGGGGACAGCACAGATACGCAGTATTTT.

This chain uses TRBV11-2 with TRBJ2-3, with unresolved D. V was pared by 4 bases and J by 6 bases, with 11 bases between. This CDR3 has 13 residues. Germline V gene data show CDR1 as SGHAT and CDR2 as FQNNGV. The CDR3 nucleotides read TGTGCCAGCAGCTGGAAACCGCTGGATACGCAGTATTTT. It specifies CASSWKPLDTQYF.

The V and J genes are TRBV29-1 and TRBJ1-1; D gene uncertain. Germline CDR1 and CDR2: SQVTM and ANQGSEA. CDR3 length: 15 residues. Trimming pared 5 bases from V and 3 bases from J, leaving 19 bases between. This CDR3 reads CSVMLVEGGYTEAFF. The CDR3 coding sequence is TGCAGCGTTATGCTTGTTGAGGGAGGGTACACTGAAGCTTTCTTT.

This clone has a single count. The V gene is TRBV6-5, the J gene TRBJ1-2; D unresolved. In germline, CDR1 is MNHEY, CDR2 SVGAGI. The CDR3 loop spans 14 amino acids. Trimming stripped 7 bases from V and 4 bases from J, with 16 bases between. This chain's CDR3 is CASIQGRAAYGYTF. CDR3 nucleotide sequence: TGTGCCAGCATCCAAGGACGGGCGGCCTATGGCTACACCTTC.

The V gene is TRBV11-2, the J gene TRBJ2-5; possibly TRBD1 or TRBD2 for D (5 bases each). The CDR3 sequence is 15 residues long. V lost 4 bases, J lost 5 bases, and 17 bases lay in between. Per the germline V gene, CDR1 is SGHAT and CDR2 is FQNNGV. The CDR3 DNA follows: TGTGCCAGCAGCTCCTCATGGCAGGGCGGGGAGACCCAGTACTTC. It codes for CASSSSWQGGETQYF. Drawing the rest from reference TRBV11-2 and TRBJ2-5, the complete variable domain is EAGVAQSPRYKIIEKRQSVAFWCNPISGHATLYWYQQILGQGPKLLIQFQNNGVVDDSQLPKDRFSAERLKGVDSTLKIQPAKLEDSAVYLCASSSSWQGGETQYFGPGTRLLVL.

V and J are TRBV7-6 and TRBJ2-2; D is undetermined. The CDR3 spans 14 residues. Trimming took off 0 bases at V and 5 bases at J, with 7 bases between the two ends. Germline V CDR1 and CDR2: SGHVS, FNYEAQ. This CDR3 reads CASSLALGTGELFF. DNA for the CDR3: TGTGCCAGCAGCTTAGCGCTGGGTACCGGGGAGCTGTTTTTT.

CDR3 DNA: TGTGCCAGCAGCCCTAGGGGCACAGATACGCAGTATTTT. This encodes CASSPRGTDTQYF. This chain connects TRBV3-1 (or the pseudogene TRBV3-2) to TRBJ2-3; no reliable D call. In germline, CDR1 is LGHDT, CDR2 YNNKEL (reference sequence). CDR3 length: 13 amino acids. V lost 4 bases and J lost 1, with 6 bases in between.

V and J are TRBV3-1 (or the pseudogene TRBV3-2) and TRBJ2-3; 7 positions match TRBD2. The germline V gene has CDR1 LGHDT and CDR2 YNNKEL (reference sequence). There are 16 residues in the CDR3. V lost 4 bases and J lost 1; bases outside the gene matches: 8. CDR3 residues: CASSPSTSRGTDTQYF. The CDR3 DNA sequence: TGTGCCAGCAGCCCCTCGACTAGCAGGGGCACAGATACGCAGTATTTT.

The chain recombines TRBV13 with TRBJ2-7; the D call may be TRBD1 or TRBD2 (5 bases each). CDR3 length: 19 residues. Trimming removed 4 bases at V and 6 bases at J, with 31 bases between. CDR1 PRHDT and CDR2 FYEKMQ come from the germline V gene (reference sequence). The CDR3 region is CASSSSITGTGLNLGEQYF. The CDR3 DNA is TGTGCCAGCAGCTCCTCTATAACCGGGACGGGCTTAAATCTGGGCGAGCAGTACTTC.

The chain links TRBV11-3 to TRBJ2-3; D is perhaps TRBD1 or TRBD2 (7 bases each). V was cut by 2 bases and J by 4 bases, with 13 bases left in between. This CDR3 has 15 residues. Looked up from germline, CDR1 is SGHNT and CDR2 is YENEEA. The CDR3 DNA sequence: TGTGCCAGCAGCTTACGCGGGGGACAGTCAGATACGCAGTATTTT. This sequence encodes CASSLRGGQSDTQYF. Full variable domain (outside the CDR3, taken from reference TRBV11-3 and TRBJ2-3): EAGVVQSPRYKIIEKKQPVAFWCNPISGHNTLYWYLQNLGQGPELLIRYENEEAVDDSQLPKDRFSAERLKGVDSTLKIQPAELGDSAVYLCASSLRGGQSDTQYFGPGTRLTVL.

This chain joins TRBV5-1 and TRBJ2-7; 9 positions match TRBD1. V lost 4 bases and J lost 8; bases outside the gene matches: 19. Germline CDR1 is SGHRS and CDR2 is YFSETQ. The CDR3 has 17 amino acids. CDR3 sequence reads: CASSNGVGAGTGQQQYF. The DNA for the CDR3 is TGCGCCAGCAGCAATGGTGTAGGAGCCGGGACAGGGCAGCAGCAGTACTTC.

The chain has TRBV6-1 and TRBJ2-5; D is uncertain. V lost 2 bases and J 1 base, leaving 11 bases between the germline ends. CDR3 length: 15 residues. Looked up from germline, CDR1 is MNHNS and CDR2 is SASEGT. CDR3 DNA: TGTGCCAGCAGTGAAAAGGTGTGGGTCCAAGAGACCCAGTACTTC. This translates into CASSEKVWVQETQYF.

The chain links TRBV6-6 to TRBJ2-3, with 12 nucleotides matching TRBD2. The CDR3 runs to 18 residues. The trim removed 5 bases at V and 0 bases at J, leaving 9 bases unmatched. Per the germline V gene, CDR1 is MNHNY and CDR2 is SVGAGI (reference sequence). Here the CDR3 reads CASSRTSGDISSTDTQYF. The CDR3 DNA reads TGTGCCAGCAGTCGGACTAGCGGGGATATCTCTAGCACAGATACGCAGTATTTT.

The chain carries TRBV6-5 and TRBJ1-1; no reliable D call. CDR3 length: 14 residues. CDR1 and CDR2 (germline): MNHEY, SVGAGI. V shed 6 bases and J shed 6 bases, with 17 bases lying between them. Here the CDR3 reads CASSLGPARAEAFF. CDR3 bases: TGTGCCAGCAGCCTAGGTCCGGCGAGGGCTGAAGCTTTCTTT.

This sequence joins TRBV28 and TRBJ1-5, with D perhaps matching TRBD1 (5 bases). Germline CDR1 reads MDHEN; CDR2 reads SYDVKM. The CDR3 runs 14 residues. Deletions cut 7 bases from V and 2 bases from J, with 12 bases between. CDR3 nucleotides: TGTGCCAGCACCTTCGGGGGGGGCAATCAGCCCCAGCATTTT. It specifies CASTFGGGNQPQHF.